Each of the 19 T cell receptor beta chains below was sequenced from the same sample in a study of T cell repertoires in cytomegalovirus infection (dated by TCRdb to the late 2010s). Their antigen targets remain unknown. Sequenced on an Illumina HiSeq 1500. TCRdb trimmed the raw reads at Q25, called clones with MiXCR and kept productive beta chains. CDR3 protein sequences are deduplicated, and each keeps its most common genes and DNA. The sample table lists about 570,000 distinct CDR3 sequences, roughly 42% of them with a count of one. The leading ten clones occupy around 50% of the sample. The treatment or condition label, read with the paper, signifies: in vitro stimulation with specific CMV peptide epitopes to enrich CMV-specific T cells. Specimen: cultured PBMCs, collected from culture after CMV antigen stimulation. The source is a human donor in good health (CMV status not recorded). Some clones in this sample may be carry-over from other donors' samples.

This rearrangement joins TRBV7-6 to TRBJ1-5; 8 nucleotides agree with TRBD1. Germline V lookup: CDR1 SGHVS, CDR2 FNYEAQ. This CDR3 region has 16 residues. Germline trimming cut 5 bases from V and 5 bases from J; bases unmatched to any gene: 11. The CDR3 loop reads CASSPETGERDQPQHF. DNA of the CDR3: TGTGCCAGCAGCCCAGAGACAGGGGAGAGGGATCAGCCCCAGCATTTT.

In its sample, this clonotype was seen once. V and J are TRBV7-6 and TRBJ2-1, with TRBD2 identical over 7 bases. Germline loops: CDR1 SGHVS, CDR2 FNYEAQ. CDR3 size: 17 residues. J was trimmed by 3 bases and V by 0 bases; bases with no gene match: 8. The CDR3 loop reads CASSLAWGGDFYNEQFF. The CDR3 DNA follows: TGTGCCAGCAGCTTAGCGTGGGGGGGGGACTTCTACAATGAGCAGTTCTTC.

The CDR3 nucleotides read TGTGCCAGCAGCAGCTTGCTAGCCGAGACCCAGTACTTC. Translated, it gives CASSSLLAETQYF. The chain uses TRBV7-6 and TRBJ2-5; D perhaps matches TRBD2 (5 bases). The V end was cut by 5 bases, the J end by 5 bases, with 12 bases between. CDR3 length: 13 amino acids. CDR1 is SGHVS and CDR2 is FNYEAQ in the germline V gene.

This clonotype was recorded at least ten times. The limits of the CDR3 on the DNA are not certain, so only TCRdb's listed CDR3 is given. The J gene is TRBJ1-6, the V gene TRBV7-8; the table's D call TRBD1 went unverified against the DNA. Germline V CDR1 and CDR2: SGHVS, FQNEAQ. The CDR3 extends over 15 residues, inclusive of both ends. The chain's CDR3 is CASSLVGQGNAPAYF.

The CDR3 DNA reads TGCGCCAGCAGCCAAACAGATCCTTATAACTATGGCTACACCTTC. Its translation: CASSQTDPYNYGYTF. The genes are TRBV5-1 and TRBJ1-2, with D unclear. In germline, CDR1 is SGHRS, CDR2 YFSETQ. The ends were cut back, 4 bases at V and 1 base at J, with 14 bases in the middle. The CDR3 runs to 15 residues.

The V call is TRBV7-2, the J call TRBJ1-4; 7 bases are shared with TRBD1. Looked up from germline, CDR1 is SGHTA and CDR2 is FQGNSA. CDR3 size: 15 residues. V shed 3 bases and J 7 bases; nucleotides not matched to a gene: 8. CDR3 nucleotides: TGTGCCAGCAGCTTCCGCCAGGGGGGCTTTGAAAAACTGTTTTTT. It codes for CASSFRQGGFEKLFF.

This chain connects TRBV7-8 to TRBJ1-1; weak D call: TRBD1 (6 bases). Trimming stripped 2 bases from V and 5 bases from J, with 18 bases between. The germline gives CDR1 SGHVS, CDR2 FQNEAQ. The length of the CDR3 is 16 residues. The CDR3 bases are TGTGCCAGCAGCTTATGGGGGCGGGGGGGCGGGACTGAAGCTTTCTTT. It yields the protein CASSLWGRGGGTEAFF.

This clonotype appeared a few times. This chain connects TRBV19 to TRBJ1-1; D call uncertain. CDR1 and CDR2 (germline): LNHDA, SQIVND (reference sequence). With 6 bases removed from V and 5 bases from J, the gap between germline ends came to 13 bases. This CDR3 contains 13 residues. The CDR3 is CASSQTAGTEAFF. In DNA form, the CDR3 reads TGTGCCAGTAGCCAAACAGCGGGGACTGAAGCTTTCTTT.

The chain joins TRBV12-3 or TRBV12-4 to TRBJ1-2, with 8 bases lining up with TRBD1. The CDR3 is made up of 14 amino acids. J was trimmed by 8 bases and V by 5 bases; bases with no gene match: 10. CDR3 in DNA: TGTGCCAGCAGTCTCCCGGGACAGGTTGACGGCTACACCTTC. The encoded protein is CASSLPGQVDGYTF.

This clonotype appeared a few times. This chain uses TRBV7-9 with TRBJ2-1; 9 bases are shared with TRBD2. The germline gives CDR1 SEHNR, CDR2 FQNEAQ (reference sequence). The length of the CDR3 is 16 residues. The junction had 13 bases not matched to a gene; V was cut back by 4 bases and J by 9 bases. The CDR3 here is CASSSSGLAGAIEQFF. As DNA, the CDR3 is TGTGCCAGCAGCTCCTCCGGGTTAGCGGGAGCGATTGAGCAGTTCTTC.

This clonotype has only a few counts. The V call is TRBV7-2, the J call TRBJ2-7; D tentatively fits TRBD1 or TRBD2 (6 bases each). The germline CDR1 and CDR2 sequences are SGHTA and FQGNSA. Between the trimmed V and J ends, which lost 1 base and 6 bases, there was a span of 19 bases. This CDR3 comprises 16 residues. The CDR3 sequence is CASSLGAGVGRGEQYF. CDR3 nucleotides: TGTGCCAGCAGCTTAGGAGCAGGGGTGGGGCGGGGCGAGCAGTACTTC.

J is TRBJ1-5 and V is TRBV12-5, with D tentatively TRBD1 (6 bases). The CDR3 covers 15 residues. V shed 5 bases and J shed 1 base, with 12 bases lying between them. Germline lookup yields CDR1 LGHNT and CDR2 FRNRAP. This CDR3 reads CASGKTGQSNQPQHF. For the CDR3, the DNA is TGTGCTAGTGGTAAGACCGGACAGAGCAATCAGCCCCAGCATTTT.

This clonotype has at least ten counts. The CDR3 sequence is CASSHDIAGGNTGELFF. CDR3 bases: TGTGCCAGCAGCCACGATATAGCGGGAGGGAACACCGGGGAGCTGTTTTTT. The rearrangement joins TRBV7-2 to TRBJ2-2; 10 bases agree with TRBD2. With V trimmed by 5 bases and J by 1 base, 7 bases remained unmatched. Germline CDR1 SGHTA, CDR2 FQGNSA. The CDR3 consists of 17 residues.

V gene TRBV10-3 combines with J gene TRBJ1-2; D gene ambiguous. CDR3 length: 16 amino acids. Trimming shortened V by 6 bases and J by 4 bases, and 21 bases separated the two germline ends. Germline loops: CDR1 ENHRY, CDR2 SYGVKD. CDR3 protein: CAISTRVSLGSYGYTF. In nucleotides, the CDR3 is TGTGCCATCAGCACCCGGGTCTCTCTCGGAAGCTATGGCTACACCTTC.

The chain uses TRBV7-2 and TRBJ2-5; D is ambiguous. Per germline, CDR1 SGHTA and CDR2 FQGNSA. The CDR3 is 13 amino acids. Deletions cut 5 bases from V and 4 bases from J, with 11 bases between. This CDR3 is CASSPPPRETQYF. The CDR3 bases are TGTGCCAGCAGCCCACCCCCGCGAGAGACCCAGTACTTC. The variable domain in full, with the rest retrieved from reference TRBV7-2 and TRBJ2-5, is GAGVSQSPSNKVTEKGKDVELRCDPISGHTALYWYRQSLGQGLEFLIYFQGNSAPDKSGLPSDRFSAERTGGSVSTLTIQRTQQEDSAVYLCASSPPPRETQYFGPGTRLLVL.

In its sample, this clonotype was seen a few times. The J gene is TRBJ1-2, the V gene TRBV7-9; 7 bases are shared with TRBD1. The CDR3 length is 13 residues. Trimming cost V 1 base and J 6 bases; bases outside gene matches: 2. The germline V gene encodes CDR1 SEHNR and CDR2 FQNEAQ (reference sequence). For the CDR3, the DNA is TGTGCCAGCAGCTTAGGGGGACAGAATGGCTACACCTTC. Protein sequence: CASSLGGQNGYTF. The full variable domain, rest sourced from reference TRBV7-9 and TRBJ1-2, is DTGVSQNPRHKITKRGQNVTFRCDPISEHNRLYWYRQTLGQGPEFLTYFQNEAQLEKSRLLSDRFSAERPKGSFSTLEIQRTEQGDSAMYLCASSLGGQNGYTFGSGTRLTVV.

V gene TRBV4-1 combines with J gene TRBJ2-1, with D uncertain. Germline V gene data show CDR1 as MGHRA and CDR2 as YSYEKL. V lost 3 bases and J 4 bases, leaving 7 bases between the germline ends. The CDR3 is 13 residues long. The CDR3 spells CASSHSGYNEQFF. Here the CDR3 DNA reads TGCGCCAGCAGCCACTCGGGTTACAATGAGCAGTTCTTC.

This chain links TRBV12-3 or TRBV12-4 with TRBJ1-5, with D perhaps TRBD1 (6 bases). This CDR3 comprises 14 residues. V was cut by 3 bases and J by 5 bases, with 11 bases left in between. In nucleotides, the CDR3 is TGTGCCAGCAGTTTCTTGAACAGGGATCAGCCCCAGCATTTT. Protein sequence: CASSFLNRDQPQHF.

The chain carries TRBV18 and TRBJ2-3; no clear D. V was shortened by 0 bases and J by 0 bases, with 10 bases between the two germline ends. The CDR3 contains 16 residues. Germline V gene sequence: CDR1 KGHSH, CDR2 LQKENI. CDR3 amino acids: CASSPPNSLSTDTQYF. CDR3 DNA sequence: TGTGCCAGCTCACCACCGAATTCGTTAAGCACAGATACGCAGTATTTT.